Following are 8 T cell receptor beta chains from one sample sequenced in a study of CXCR3-negative and CXCR3-positive naive CD8 T cells. UMI-labeled 5' RACE TRB cDNA libraries were prepared from the cells. TCRdb re-called the 5' RACE reads; one entry per CDR3 protein, DNA not given. Recorded for this sample: 4,500 to 7,000 distinct CDR3 sequences. The material sequenced was naive CXCR3- CD8+ T cells from blood. This sample's subset: CD45RO-CCR7+CD27+CD95- naive CD8+ T cells lacking CXCR3 (TNR3-). These receptors all stem from a human donor in good health. Some clones in this sample may be carry-over from other donors' samples.

According to its frequency, this clonotype is medium-sized. This chain links TRBV29-1 with TRBJ2-1; without DNA, the TCRdb call of TRBD1 cannot be checked. Looked up from germline, CDR1 is SQVTM and CDR2 is ANQGSEA. The CDR3 is 11 amino acids. CDR3 in amino acids: CSAGNLGEQFF.

This clonotype is called medium-sized based on its frequency. CDR3 sequence: CASSLAGGSYGYTF. This chain uses TRBV7-9 with TRBJ1-2; TCRdb's D gene call, TRBD1, goes unchecked for lack of DNA. The CDR3 runs 14 residues. From germline, CDR1 is SEHNR and CDR2 FQNEAQ (reference sequence).

V and J are TRBV6-2 or TRBV6-3 and TRBJ2-7; TCRdb proposes TRBD2, but this gene call is untestable without DNA. In germline, CDR1 is MNHEY, CDR2 SVGEGT. The CDR3 totals 16 residues. The CDR3 protein is CASSYSGGLATYEQYF.

This sequence joins TRBV29-1 and TRBJ2-3; as DNA is missing, the TRBD1 call by TCRdb cannot be tested. CDR3 size: 14 residues. The germline CDR1 and CDR2 sequences are SQVTM and ANQGSEA. The CDR3 protein is CSGWRGGPQLTQYF.

Its frequency marks this clonotype as medium-sized (0.01 to 0.1%). The chain recombines TRBV6-2 or TRBV6-3 with TRBJ1-5; TCRdb's assignment of TRBD1 cannot be checked, as there is no DNA. The CDR3 consists of 13 residues. Per the germline V gene, CDR1 is MNHEY and CDR2 is SVGEGT. CDR3 amino acids: CASSLTGNQPQHF.

This clonotype is deemed medium-sized by its frequency. The CDR3 loop reads CASSLSPLAEAIDTQYF. The V call is TRBV27, the J call TRBJ2-3; TCRdb names TRBD2, which stays unverified in the absence of DNA. This CDR3 is 17 amino acids long. The germline CDR1 and CDR2 sequences are MNHEY and SMNVEV (reference sequence).

According to its frequency, this clonotype is medium-sized (0.01 to 0.1%). This rearrangement joins TRBV29-1 to TRBJ1-1. The germline V gene encodes CDR1 SQVTM and CDR2 ANQGSEA. CDR3 length: 14 amino acids. The CDR3 is CSVGMARLNTEAFF.

This rearrangement joins TRBV14 to TRBJ2-5; TCRdb outputs TRBD2, but without DNA this stays unchecked. The CDR3 loop spans 14 amino acids. Germline V lookup: CDR1 SGHDN, CDR2 FVKESK. CDR3 residues: CASSQELGEETQYF.